Reported below is one T cell receptor beta chain. Its antigen is as yet unknown. The data originate from a study of post-analysis software for immune sequencing data. Overall study: The disease courses covered relapsing-remitting, secondary progressive and progressive-relapsing multiple sclerosis.

Study-level results: Batch-mates among the samples co-clustered strongly by F measure. People with multiple sclerosis had a significantly lower normalized Chao1 diversity than controls did. Five TRBV segments were significantly more frequent in patients than in controls. TRBV5-6, TRBV5-1 and TRBV20-1 were among these segments.

The CDR3 spans 13 residues. Per germline, CDR1 LGHDT and CDR2 YNNKEL (reference sequence). Unique-molecular-identifier-tagged TCR beta cDNA libraries were used. The T cell input of about 0.85 to 10 million gave roughly 460,000 cDNA molecules. Each CDR3 protein is one row after TCRdb ran MiXCR on the PCR reads. Here the sample spans 750,000 to 900,000 distinct CDR3 sequences, around 42% being singletons. This chain links TRBV3-1 with TRBJ2-5, with D unclear. The DNA end lines up better with TRBJ2-7; the J call may be wrong. The material sequenced was blood. The TCR comes from a girl between 5 and 17 years old with multiple sclerosis. CDR3 in DNA: TGTGCCAGCAGCCGAATCGCCCCCTACGAGCAGTACTTC. Translated, it gives CASSRIAPYEQYF.